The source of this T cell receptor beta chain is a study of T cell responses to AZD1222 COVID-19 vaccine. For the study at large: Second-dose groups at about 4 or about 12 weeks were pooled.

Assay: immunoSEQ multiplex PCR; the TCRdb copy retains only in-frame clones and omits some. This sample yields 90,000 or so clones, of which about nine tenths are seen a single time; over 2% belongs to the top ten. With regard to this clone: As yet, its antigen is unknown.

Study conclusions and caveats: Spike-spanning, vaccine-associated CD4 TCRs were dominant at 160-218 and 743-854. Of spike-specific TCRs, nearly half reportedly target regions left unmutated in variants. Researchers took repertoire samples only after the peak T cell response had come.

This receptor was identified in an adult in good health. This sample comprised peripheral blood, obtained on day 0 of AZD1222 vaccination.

The CDR3 coding sequence is TGTGCCAGCAGCTTAGTTTCGGAGGGCGGGAGGCACGAGCAGTACTTC. Its protein product is CASSLVSEGGRHEQYF. J is TRBJ2-7 and V is TRBV11-1; 8 nucleotides match TRBD2. V shed 1 base, J shed 5 bases, and the junction held 10 bases outside the gene matches. The CDR3 extends over 16 amino acids. From germline, CDR1 is SGHAT and CDR2 FQDESV (reference sequence).